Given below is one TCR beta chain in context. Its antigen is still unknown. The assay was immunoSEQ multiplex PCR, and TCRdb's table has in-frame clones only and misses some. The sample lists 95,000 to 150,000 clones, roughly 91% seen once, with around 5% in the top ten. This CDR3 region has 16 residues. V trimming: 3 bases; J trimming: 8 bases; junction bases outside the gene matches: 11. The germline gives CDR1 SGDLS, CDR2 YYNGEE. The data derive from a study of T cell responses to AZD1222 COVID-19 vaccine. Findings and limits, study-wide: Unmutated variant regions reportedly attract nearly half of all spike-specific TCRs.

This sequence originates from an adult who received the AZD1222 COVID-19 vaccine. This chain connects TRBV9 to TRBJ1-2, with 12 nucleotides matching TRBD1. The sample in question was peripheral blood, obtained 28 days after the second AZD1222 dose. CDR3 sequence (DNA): TGTGCCAGCAGCGCCTACTCGGGACAGGGGGCGCGAGGCTACACCTTC. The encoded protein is CASSAYSGQGARGYTF.